The source of this T cell receptor (beta chain) is a study of response to subunit inactivated influenza vaccine. The germline V gene encodes CDR1 MNHEY and CDR2 SMNVEV (reference sequence). This CDR3 has 14 residues. A single record per CDR3 protein comes from TCRdb applying MiXCR to the RT-PCR reads. The sample consists of hundreds of thousands of distinct CDR3 sequences, 12% to 15% of them appearing once. This clonotype showed up just once. Germline and junction disagree at one end, which may indicate a read error. Sequenced here: PBMCs from blood, sampled around 15 days before vaccination. The V and J genes are TRBV27 and TRBJ2-5; D is perhaps TRBD1 (6 bases). This sequence originates from a man between 50 and 59 years old who received an inactivated influenza vaccine. The CDR3 region is CASTLSRGVGTQYF. The CDR3 nucleotides read TGTGCCAGCACTTTATCCAGGGGAGTTGGGACCCAGTACTTC.